These 21 T cell receptor beta chains were sequenced from one sample in a study of graft-versus-host responses after intestinal transplantation. Sequencing used immunoSEQ multiplex PCR; TCRdb keeps in-frame clones, though not all of them. Seen here are about 20,000 clones, around three quarters observed once, and the top ten hold roughly 3%. Lymphocytes (intraepithelial and lamina propria) were released by processing the graft tissue. Source: ileum tissue, taken 12 days after intestinal transplant. These receptor sequences come from a human patient who received an intestinal transplant, so some T cells may come from the graft donor.

The V gene is TRBV5-6, the J gene TRBJ1-1, with 8 bases aligning to TRBD1. V lost 4 bases to trimming and J lost 4 bases; unmatched junction nucleotides: 9. Germline V CDR1 and CDR2: SGHDT, YYEEEE. The CDR3 runs 15 residues. CDR3 region: CASSTDRGWATEAFF. The DNA of the CDR3 is TGTGCCAGCAGCACCGACAGGGGTTGGGCCACTGAAGCTTTCTTT. Full variable domain (outside the CDR3, taken from reference TRBV5-6 and TRBJ1-1): DAGVTQSPTHLIKTRGQQVTLRCSPKSGHDTVSWYQQALGQGPQFIFQYYEEEERQRGNFPDRFSGHQFPNYSSELNVNALLLGDSALYLCASSTDRGWATEAFFGQGTRLTVV.

DNA of the CDR3: TGTGCCAGCAGCTTGGGGCTATGGGACTCCAACACTGAAGCTTTCTTT. Its protein product is CASSLGLWDSNTEAFF. The chain is built from TRBV5-6 and TRBJ1-1; D might be TRBD1 (5 bases). Deletions cut 0 bases from V and 2 bases from J, with 14 bases between. Germline V gene sequence: CDR1 SGHDT, CDR2 YYEEEE. The CDR3 length is 16 residues.

V usage is TRBV7-8 and J usage is TRBJ1-2; 8 nucleotides line up with TRBD1. V trimming: 5 bases; J trimming: 7 bases; junction bases outside the gene matches: 12. The CDR3 is 15 amino acids. The germline V gene encodes CDR1 SGHVS and CDR2 FQNEAQ. The CDR3 region is CASSRVTRGRLGYTF. For the CDR3, the DNA is TGTGCCAGCAGCCGAGTTACCAGGGGGCGACTTGGCTACACCTTC.

The chain uses TRBV18 and TRBJ2-3; a possible D gene is TRBD2 (5 bases). Trimming removed 3 bases at V and 1 base at J, with 11 bases between. This CDR3 contains 15 residues. Germline-derived CDR1 and CDR2 are KGHSH and LQKENI. CDR3 amino acids: CASSPSSGRTDTQYF. The CDR3 nucleotides are TGTGCCAGCTCACCCAGCAGCGGTCGCACAGATACGCAGTATTTT.

V gene TRBV5-1 combines with J gene TRBJ2-7, with a tentative D call TRBD2 (5 bases). The CDR3 is 13 residues long. Trimming took off 5 bases at V and 0 bases at J, with 9 bases between the two ends. The germline gives CDR1 SGHRS, CDR2 YFSETQ. The CDR3 coding sequence is TGCGCCAGCAGGGACTCCAGCTCCTACGAGCAGTACTTC. Its protein product is CASRDSSSYEQYF.

The DNA of the CDR3 is TGTGCCAGCAGTGAAGGGACTAGAGGGTACGAGCAGTACTTC. Translation gives CASSEGTRGYEQYF. The V gene is TRBV6-1, the J gene TRBJ2-7; 7 bases are a match to TRBD2. The CDR3 has 14 amino acids. Germline CDR1 MNHNS, CDR2 SASEGT. V was clipped by 1 base and J by 4 bases; unmatched bases: 4.

The J gene is TRBJ2-3, the V gene TRBV7-3; TRBD2 matches at 8 bases. CDR3 size: 16 residues. With 1 base clipped from V and 4 bases from J, the junction kept 7 bases outside the gene matches. The germline V gene encodes CDR1 SGHTA and CDR2 FQGTGA. DNA for the CDR3: TGTGCCAGCAGCTTAAACCGCGGGGGGAGTGCAGATACGCAGTATTTT. It is translated as CASSLNRGGSADTQYF.

The chain links TRBV6-1 to TRBJ2-7; TRBD2 matches 8 bases. This CDR3 has 16 amino acids. V trimming: 0 bases; J trimming: 4 bases; junction bases outside the gene matches: 8. Germline CDR1 reads MNHNS; CDR2 reads SASEGT. CDR3 residues: CASSEAPGGGRYEQYF. The DNA of the CDR3 is TGTGCCAGCAGTGAAGCCCCGGGGGGCGGGAGGTACGAGCAGTACTTC.

The chain links TRBV21-1 to TRBJ2-5; whether TRBD2, the table's D call, matches the DNA was not checked. TRBV21-1 is a pseudogene segment. This CDR3 spans 13 amino acids. DNA of the CDR3: TGTGCCAGCAGCCCCCAGGCGGGGGAGACCCAGTACTTC. Residues: CASSPQAGETQYF.

The gene calls are TRBV9 and TRBJ2-3, with 9 bases fitting TRBD2. Per the germline V gene, CDR1 is SGDLS and CDR2 is YYNGEE. Trimming removed 2 bases from V and 5 bases from J; junction bases left unmatched: 12. CDR3 length equals 17 residues. The CDR3 region is CASSVGVSGGILDTQYF. The CDR3 DNA reads as TGTGCCAGCAGCGTGGGGGTGAGCGGGGGGATTCTAGATACGCAGTATTTT.

The chain links TRBV6-5 to TRBJ1-4; D gene uncertain. Germline CDR1 is MNHEY and CDR2 is SVGAGI. Trimming stripped 5 bases from V and 7 bases from J, with 8 bases between. The CDR3 sequence is 12 residues long. CDR3: CASSLRGEKLFF. DNA of the CDR3: TGTGCCAGCAGTCTACGGGGTGAAAAACTGTTTTTT.

This chain joins TRBV11-1 and TRBJ1-1; no clear D gene. V was clipped by 0 bases and J by 4 bases, with 12 bases between them. Germline-derived CDR1 and CDR2 are SGHAT and FQDESV (reference sequence). CDR3 length: 15 residues. CDR3 region: CASSLARPEGTEAFF. The CDR3, as DNA: TGTGCCAGCAGCTTAGCTAGGCCGGAGGGCACTGAAGCTTTCTTT.

The chain is built from TRBV29-1 and TRBJ2-1; D may be TRBD1 (6 bases). The germline V gene encodes CDR1 SQVTM and CDR2 ANQGSEA. V was shortened by 5 bases and J by 9 bases, with 11 bases between the two germline ends. CDR3 length: 11 residues. CDR3 DNA sequence: TGCAGCGTTCTCCGAGGGGGTGAGCAGTTCTTC. Protein sequence: CSVLRGGEQFF.

The rearrangement joins TRBV7-9 to TRBJ2-2; 9 bases agree with TRBD1. CDR3 length equals 14 residues. V lost 5 bases, J lost 7 bases, and 5 bases stayed unmatched. Germline values: CDR1 SEHNR, CDR2 FQNEAQ (reference sequence). The CDR3 sequence is CASSRRQGDGELFF. CDR3 in DNA: TGTGCCAGCAGCCGACGACAGGGGGACGGGGAGCTGTTTTTT.

This clone was counted once. The CDR3 spells CASSAAGTGVYEQYF. The CDR3 DNA reads as TGTGCCAGCAGCGCGGCCGGGACAGGGGTGTACGAGCAGTACTTC. This chain connects TRBV5-6 to TRBJ2-7, with 10 bases identical to TRBD1. The CDR3 is made up of 15 amino acids. Germline V gene data show CDR1 as SGHDT and CDR2 as YYEEEE. The V and J ends lost 4 bases and 4 bases, in that order; junction bases with no gene match: 8.

This clone was counted between two and nine times. The V call is TRBV2, the J call TRBJ1-4, with TRBD1 matching over 8 bases. J lost 10 bases, V lost 6 bases, and 4 bases had no gene match. CDR1 and CDR2 (germline): SNHLY, FYNNEI. The CDR3 consists of 12 residues. The CDR3 DNA sequence: TGTGCCAGCAGGGACAGGGACGCAAAACTGTTTTTT. Encoded protein: CASRDRDAKLFF.

A few counts support this clone. The chain is built from TRBV5-4 and TRBJ2-1; D gene ambiguous. V was shortened by 4 bases and J by 3 bases, with 5 bases between the two germline ends. CDR1 is SGHNT, CDR2 YYREEE, per germline (reference sequence). The length of the CDR3 is 12 residues. CDR3 loop: CASSADYNEQFF. The CDR3 DNA is TGTGCCAGCAGCGCGGACTACAATGAGCAGTTCTTC.

V is TRBV6-5 and J is TRBJ1-6; 7 bases map to TRBD1. Germline values: CDR1 MNHEY, CDR2 SVGAGI. After removal of 7 bases from V and 2 bases from J, the junction contained 5 bases not matched to a gene. The CDR3 has 15 amino acids. CDR3 loop: CASTPGGPYNSPLHF. The CDR3 DNA reads as TGTGCCAGCACCCCAGGGGGGCCCTATAATTCACCCCTCCACTTT.

The sample holds one count of this clone. The V and J genes are TRBV4-3 and TRBJ2-3; D not resolved. Germline V gene data show CDR1 as LGHNA and CDR2 as YSLEER. CDR3 size: 14 residues. Deletions cut 2 bases from V and 4 bases from J, with 10 bases between. The chain's CDR3 is CASSQIQAADTQYF. The CDR3 DNA reads as TGCGCCAGCAGCCAAATCCAAGCCGCAGATACGCAGTATTTT.

The chain recombines TRBV19 with TRBJ1-5; possibly TRBD1 for D (6 bases). The CDR3 has 15 amino acids. With 5 bases removed from V and 5 bases from J, the gap between germline ends came to 16 bases. Germline values: CDR1 LNHDA, CDR2 SQIVND (reference sequence). DNA for the CDR3: TGTGCCAGTAGTCTTCCCTTATCAGGGGATCAGCCCCAGCATTTT. Residues: CASSLPLSGDQPQHF.

J is TRBJ2-3 and V is TRBV5-4; 9 bases match TRBD2. This CDR3 contains 16 residues. J lost 1 base, V lost 4 bases, and 7 bases had no gene match. The germline V gene encodes CDR1 SGHNT and CDR2 YYREEE (reference sequence). The CDR3 nucleotides read TGTGCCAGCAGCCAAAATCCTAGCGGGGGCACAGATACGCAGTATTTT. It encodes CASSQNPSGGTDTQYF.